This T cell receptor beta chain was sequenced for a study of blood T cell repertoires in COVID-19. Study-wide background: COVID-19 samples, acute and convalescent, were from the United States, Italy and Spain.

Donors were grouped by their self-reported clinical history. Source study methods: Scientists estimated how many nucleated cells there were by amplifying reference gene primers. Assay used: immunoSEQ multiplex PCR; TCRdb lists only in-frame clones, some missing. Clonal size and the V and J genes are those of that table, whereas D and trimming came from the DNA. The sample shows fewer than 250,000 clones, about 86% of them seen only once. The CDR3 is 12 residues long. The V and J ends lost 3 bases and 7 bases, in that order; junction bases with no gene match: 1. The receptor comes from a woman aged 40 to 50 with acute COVID-19. The chain has TRBV12-3 or TRBV12-4 and TRBJ1-1; 8 bases map to TRBD1. Material for sequencing was PBMCs or T cells enriched from blood (not recorded which). The CDR3: CASSFGTGEAFF. CDR3 nucleotide sequence: TGTGCCAGCAGTTTTGGGACAGGTGAAGCTTTCTTT.